Sequencing of this T cell receptor (beta chain) was carried out in a study of blood T cells in healthy people across ages (dated by TCRdb to between 2014 and 2016). Notes on the research overall: Template switching captured roughly one uniquely barcoded TCR beta cDNA molecule per two T cells in model experiments. To track age-related changes in TCR beta repertoire diversity, the study relied on deep sequencing normalized with unique cDNA molecular identifiers. Donors were grouped into four age groups: young (average 16 years), middle-aged (about 38), aged (62) and long-lived (about 89). To avoid experimental bias, donors of different ages were distributed randomly across sequencing lanes. Using the same blood draw, the study looked at two additional independent replicas of 1 million unique cDNA reads for two donors, one aged 18 to 30 and the other aged 80 or older.

Donors were approximately 42 systemically healthy Caucasian individuals from Russia aged about 6 to 100 years. About 9.6 milliliters of peripheral blood were collected from each donor into EDTA-treated Vacutainer tubes. Ficoll-Paque density-gradient centrifugation was used to isolate PBMCs, with at least 6.5 million obtained per sample. Trizol reagent was used to extract total RNA from PBMCs, with at least 5 micrograms per sample. For every donor, flow cytometry on a PBMC aliquot measured the percentage of naive CD45RAhigh/CD27high T cells. The research as a whole found: Estimates of total diversity based on one million sequenced T cells were regarded as lower bounds and as underestimates. The percentage of naive T cells measured by flow cytometry correlated strongly with observed TCR beta diversity. Because the CMV infection status of the donors was unknown, age-related changes in expanded clonotypes may potentially have been confounded. Conclusive comparison of naive and antigen-experienced compartments was prevented by the profiling of bulk unsorted PBMCs. The long-lived group showed more naive CD4+ T cells, fewer expanded clones and increased TCR diversity than the aged group, suggesting age selection. As age increased, observed TCR beta diversity per million T cells dropped in a roughly linear way, and a significant reduction was already evident by age about 40.

CDR1 and CDR2 are read off the germline V gene as MNHEY and SVGAGI. Its CDR3 holds 13 amino acids, cysteine through phenylalanine. Solely the CDR3 DNA is kept, with 39 bases framed from the first base. Between the V and J ends, shortened by 2 bases and 8 bases respectively, the junction contains 12 bases. Library prep was done by 5' RACE. Sequencing was carried out with an Illumina HiSeq 2500. A second PCR of roughly 6 to 11 cycles was performed with a sample-barcoded 5' primer and a J-beta primer mix. A template-switch 5' adaptor carrying 12 random nucleotides introduced a unique molecular identifier onto each TCR beta cDNA molecule. Each sample yielded at least 3 million CDR3-containing paired-end reads. First-strand cDNA synthesis was performed from all RNA using the Mint cDNA synthesis kit, with priming by a TRBC-specific oligonucleotide. After uracil-DNA glycosylase treatment, a first 18-cycle PCR used universal primers M1SS and BC2_uni_R on all cDNA. The authors' analysis ran thus. For normalization, 1 million high-quality reads, each with a distinct molecular identifier, were randomly selected from each sample. Reads with shared molecular identifiers were discarded instead of being binned into consensus sequences. MiTCR, set to a Q25 quality threshold and the strictest error-elimination algorithm, was used for CDR3 identification, clonotype clustering and error correction. Lower-bound total TCR beta diversity was estimated with a nonparametric unseen species model using Euler transformation. Clones were called with MiXCR by TCRdb after fastp trimmed the public reads at Q25, and only in-frame beta chains were retained. Rows with one shared CDR3 protein collapse into an entry with the most common genes and DNA. TCRdb, not the original authors, processed these V and J calls. This sample has 630,000 or so distinct CDR3 sequences in its table, and about 30% of those were observed once. Together, the top ten hold approximately 15% of the sample.

This clonotype occurred many times. Its antigen is unknown. Per-nucleotide qualities are absent, and no much larger clonotype sits a single base away. The clonotype originates from a woman aged 80 or older in good health. Sequencing was performed on blood. In this chain, TRBV6-5 is recombined with TRBJ1-2, with a weak D call of TRBD1 (6 bases match). The CDR3 reads as follows: CASSYRPDRGYTF. The nucleotide sequence is given as TGTGCCAGCAGTTACAGACCAGACAGGGGCTACACCTTC.